The rows below give T cell receptor beta chains drawn from one sample of a study of shared clonotypes between healthy human individuals. Assay: immunoSEQ multiplex PCR; the TCRdb copy retains only in-frame clones and omits some. The data contain roughly 1,800,000 clones, about 95% of them singletons. The sequenced material came from naive CD8+ T cells sorted from blood. These receptors came from a man between 18 and 29 years old in good health. Both conserved end residues are part of each CDR3.

v_call | cdr3_aa
TRBV2 | CASKSRVGDGYTF
TRBV11-2 | CASSLDLPERGFAPEQYF
TRBV25-1 | CASSIVGDTQYF
TRBV27 | CASSLSASASTDTQYF
TRBV5-5 | CASSTDGVNQPQHF
TRBV7-9 | CASSSQGYEQYF
TRBV5-4 | CASSPSGSYEQYF
TRBV5-1 | CASSLSQAGEKLFF
TRBV2 | CASSGLRNEQFF
TRBV7-9 | CASSPRTGISTGELFF
TRBV11-3 | CASSLGGSPLITF
TRBV5-5 | CASSLAGGAPLYF
TRBV10-3 | CAISVTGQGSSGRAHEQFF
TRBV11-2 | CASSYTREYQETQYF
TRBV28 | CASSLGTGGETQYF
TRBV11-2 | CASSFARYDEQFF
TRBV11-2 | CASSEGGDEQYF
TRBV14 | CASSPTRGLATSSYEQYF
TRBV11-2 | CASSLRGAYEQYF
TRBV10-2 | CASSEVGAGNTIYF
TRBV6-4 | CASSDPGQGGQPQHF
TRBV5-1 | CASSLDPGFTYNEQFF
TRBV11-2 | CASSLDVSRAPLHF
TRBV19 | CASTLRGTTDTQYF
TRBV13 | CASSSDEAFF
TRBV10-2 | CASRPSDYEQYF
TRBV28 | CASSPSGATYEQYF
TRBV6-1 | CASSEGGGAYEQYF